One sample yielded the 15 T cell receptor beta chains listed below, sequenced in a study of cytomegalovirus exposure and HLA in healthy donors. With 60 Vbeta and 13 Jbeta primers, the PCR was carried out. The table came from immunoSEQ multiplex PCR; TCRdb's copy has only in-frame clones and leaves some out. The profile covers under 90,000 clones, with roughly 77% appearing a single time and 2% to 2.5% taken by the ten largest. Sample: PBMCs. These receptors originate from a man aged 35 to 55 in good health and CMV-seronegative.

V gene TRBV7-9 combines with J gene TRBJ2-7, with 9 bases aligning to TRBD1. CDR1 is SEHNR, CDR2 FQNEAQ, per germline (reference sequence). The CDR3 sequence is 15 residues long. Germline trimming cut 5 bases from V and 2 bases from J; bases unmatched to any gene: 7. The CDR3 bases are TGTGCCAGCAGCCCTCCGAGACAGGGGGCCTACGAGCAGTACTTC. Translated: CASSPPRQGAYEQYF.

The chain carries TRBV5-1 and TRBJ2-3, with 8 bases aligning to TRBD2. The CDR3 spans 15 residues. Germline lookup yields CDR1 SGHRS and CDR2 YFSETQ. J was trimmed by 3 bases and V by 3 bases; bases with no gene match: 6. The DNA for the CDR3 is TGCGCCAGCAGCTCAGCGGGGGCCGAGACAGATACGCAGTATTTT. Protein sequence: CASSSAGAETDTQYF.

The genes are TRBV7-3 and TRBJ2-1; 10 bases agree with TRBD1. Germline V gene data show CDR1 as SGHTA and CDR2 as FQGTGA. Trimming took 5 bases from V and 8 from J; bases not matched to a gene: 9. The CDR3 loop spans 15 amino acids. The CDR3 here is CASSLGQGVSYEQFF. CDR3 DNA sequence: TGTGCCAGCAGCCTTGGACAGGGGGTCAGCTATGAGCAGTTCTTC.

This CDR3 is CASSKEANYGYTF. The CDR3 nucleotides read TGTGCCAGTAGTAAGGAGGCTAACTATGGCTACACCTTC. V usage is TRBV19 and J usage is TRBJ1-2; D not resolved. Germline CDR1 is LNHDA and CDR2 is SQIVND (reference sequence). The CDR3 runs to 13 residues. Between the trimmed V and J ends, which lost 4 bases and 0 bases, there was a span of 6 bases.

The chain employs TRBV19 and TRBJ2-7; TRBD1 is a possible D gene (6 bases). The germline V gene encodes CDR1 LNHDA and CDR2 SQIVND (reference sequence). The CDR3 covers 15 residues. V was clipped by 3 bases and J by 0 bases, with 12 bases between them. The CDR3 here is CASSIGRGFSYEQYF. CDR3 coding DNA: TGTGCCAGTAGTATCGGCAGGGGATTCTCCTACGAGCAGTACTTC.

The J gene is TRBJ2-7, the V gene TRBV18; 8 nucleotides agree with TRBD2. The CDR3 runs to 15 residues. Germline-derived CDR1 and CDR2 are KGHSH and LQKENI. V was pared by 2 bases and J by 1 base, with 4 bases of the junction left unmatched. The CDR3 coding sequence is TGTGCCAGCTCACCAGAGTCGGGGGGGTCCTACGAGCAGTACTTC. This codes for CASSPESGGSYEQYF.

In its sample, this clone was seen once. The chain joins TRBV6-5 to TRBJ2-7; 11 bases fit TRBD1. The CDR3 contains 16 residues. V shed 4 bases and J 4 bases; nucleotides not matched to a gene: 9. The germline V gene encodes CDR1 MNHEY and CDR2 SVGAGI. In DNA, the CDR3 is TGTGCCAGCAGTTCGCCTCTCGGGACAGGGGGTTACGAGCAGTACTTC. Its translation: CASSSPLGTGGYEQYF.

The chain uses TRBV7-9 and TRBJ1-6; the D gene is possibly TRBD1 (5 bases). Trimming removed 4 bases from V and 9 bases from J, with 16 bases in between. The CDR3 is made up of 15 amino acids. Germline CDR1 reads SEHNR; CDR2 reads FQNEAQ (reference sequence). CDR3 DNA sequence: TGTGCCAGCAGCTCCGGTCGGGGGGACGGTTCACCCCTCCACTTT. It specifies CASSSGRGDGSPLHF.

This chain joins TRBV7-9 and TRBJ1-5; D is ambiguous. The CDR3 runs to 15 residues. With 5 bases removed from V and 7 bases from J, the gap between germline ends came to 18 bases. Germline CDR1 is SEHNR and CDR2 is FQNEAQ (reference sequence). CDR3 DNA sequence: TGTGCCAGCAGCGCTTCGAGCGGGGATAGGCAGCCCCAGCATTTT. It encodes CASSASSGDRQPQHF.

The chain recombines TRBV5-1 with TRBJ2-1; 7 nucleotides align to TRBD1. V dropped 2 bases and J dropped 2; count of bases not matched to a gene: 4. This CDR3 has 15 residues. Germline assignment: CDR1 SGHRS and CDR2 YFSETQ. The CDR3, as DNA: TGCGCCAGCAGCTTAACCGGGACAGCCTACAATGAGCAGTTCTTC. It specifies CASSLTGTAYNEQFF.

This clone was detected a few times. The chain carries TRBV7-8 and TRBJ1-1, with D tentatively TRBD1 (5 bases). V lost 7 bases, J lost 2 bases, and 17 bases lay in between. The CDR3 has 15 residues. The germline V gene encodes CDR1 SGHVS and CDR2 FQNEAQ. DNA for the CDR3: TGTGCCAGCACCACCGCGATGACAGCCAACACTGAAGCTTTCTTT. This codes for CASTTAMTANTEAFF.

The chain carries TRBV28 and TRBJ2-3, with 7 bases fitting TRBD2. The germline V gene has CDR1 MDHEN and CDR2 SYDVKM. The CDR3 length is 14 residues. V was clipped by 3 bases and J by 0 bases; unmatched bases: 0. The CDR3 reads CASSLGGSTDTQYF. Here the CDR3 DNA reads TGTGCCAGCAGTTTGGGGGGGAGCACAGATACGCAGTATTTT.

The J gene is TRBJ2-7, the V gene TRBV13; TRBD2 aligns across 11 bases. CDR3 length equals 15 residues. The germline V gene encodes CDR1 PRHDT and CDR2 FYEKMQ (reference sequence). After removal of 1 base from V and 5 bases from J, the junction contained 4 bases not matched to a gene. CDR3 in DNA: TGTGCCAGCAGCTTAGAGCAACTAGCGGGAGACGAGCAGTACTTC. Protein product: CASSLEQLAGDEQYF.

Written as DNA, the CDR3 is TGTGCCATCGGGACAGGGGATTCACCCCTCCACTTT. This gives the protein CAIGTGDSPLHF. The chain has TRBV10-3 and TRBJ1-6, with 10 bases fitting TRBD1. This CDR3 contains 12 residues. Germline V gene lookup returns CDR1 ENHRY and CDR2 SYGVKD. V lost 8 bases, J lost 8 bases, and 0 bases stayed unmatched.

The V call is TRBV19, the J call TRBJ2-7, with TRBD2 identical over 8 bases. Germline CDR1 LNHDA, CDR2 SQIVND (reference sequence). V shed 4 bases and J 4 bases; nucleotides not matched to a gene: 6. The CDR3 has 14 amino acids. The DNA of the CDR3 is TGTGCCAGTAGTACCAGCGGGAGAGGGTACGAGCAGTACTTC. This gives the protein CASSTSGRGYEQYF.